The clone carrying this T cell receptor (beta chain) was detected ten times or more. What it recognizes is unknown. Extraction yielded at least 6 micrograms of total RNA per sample. Primed by a sample-barcoded 5' primer and a J-beta primer mix, a second PCR proceeded for 7 to 11 cycles. Each CDR3 protein is one row after TCRdb ran MiXCR on the 5' RACE reads. Of some 900,000 distinct CDR3 sequences in the sample, around 30% were seen once. J was trimmed by 4 bases and V by 4 bases; bases with no gene match: 6. The CDR3 is made up of 14 amino acids. This sample stems from a study of blood T cells in healthy people across ages. Findings and caveats of the study: Whereas aged donors had fewer naive CD4+ cells, long-lived donors had more of them and higher diversity.

Sequencing was done on a sample of blood. The sequence came from a woman of 80 years or more in good health. The chain uses TRBV12-3 or TRBV12-4 and TRBJ2-5; 7 bases fit TRBD1. Here the CDR3 DNA reads TGTGCCAGCAGTTCAGACAGGGTGGTAGAGACCCAGTACTTC. This translates into CASSSDRVVETQYF.